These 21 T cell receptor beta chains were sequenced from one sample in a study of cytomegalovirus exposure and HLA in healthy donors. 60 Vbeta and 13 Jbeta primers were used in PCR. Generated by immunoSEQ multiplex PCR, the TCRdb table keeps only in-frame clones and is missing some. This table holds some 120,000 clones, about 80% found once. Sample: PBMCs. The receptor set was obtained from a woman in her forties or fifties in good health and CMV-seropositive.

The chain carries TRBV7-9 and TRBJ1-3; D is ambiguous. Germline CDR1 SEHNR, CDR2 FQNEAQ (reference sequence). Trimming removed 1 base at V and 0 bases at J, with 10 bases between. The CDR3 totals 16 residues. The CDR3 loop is CASSLGTRYSGNTIYF. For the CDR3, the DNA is TGTGCCAGCAGCTTAGGAACAAGATACTCTGGAAACACCATATATTTT.

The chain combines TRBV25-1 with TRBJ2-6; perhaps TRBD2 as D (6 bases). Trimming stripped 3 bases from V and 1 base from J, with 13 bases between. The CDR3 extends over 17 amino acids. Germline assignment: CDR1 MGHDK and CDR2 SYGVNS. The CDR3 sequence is CASSDPRRVSGANVLTF. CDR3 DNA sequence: TGTGCCAGCAGTGATCCCCGGAGGGTTTCTGGGGCCAACGTCCTGACTTTC.

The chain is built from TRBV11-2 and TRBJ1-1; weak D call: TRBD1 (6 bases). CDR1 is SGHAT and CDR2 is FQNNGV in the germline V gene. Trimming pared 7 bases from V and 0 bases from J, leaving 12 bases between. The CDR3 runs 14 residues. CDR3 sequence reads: CASTETGLNTEAFF. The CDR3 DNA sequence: TGTGCCAGCACCGAAACAGGGTTGAACACTGAAGCTTTCTTT.

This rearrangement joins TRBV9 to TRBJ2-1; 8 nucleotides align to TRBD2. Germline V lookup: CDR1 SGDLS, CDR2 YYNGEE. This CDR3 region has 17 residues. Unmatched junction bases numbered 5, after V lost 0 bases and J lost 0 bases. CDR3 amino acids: CASSVEPGTSSYNEQFF. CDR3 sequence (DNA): TGTGCCAGCAGCGTAGAACCCGGGACTAGCTCCTACAATGAGCAGTTCTTC. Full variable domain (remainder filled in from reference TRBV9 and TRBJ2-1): DSGVTQTPKHLITATGQRVTLRCSPRSGDLSVYWYQQSLDQGLQFLIQYYNGEERAKGNILERFSAQQFPDLHSELNLSSLELGDSALYFCASSVEPGTSSYNEQFFGPGTRLTVL.

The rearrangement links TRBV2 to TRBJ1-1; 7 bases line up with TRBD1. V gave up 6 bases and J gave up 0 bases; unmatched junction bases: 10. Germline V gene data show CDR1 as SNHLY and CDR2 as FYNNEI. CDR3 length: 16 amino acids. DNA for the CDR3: TGTGCCAGCAGAGTACCCGGGACAGAAATGAACACTGAAGCTTTCTTT. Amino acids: CASRVPGTEMNTEAFF.

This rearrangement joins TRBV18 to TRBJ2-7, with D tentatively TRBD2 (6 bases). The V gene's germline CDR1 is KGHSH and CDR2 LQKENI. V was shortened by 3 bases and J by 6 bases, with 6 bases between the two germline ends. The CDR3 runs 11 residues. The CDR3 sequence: CASSPEGEQYF. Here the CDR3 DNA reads TGTGCCAGCTCACCGGAGGGCGAGCAGTACTTC.

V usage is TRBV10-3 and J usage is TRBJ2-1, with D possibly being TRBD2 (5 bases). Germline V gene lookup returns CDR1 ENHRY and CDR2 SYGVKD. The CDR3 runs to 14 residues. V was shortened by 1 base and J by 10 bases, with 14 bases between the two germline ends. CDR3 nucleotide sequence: TGTGCCATCAGTGAGTACGGCGGGCAGTACGAGCAGTTCTTC. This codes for CAISEYGGQYEQFF.

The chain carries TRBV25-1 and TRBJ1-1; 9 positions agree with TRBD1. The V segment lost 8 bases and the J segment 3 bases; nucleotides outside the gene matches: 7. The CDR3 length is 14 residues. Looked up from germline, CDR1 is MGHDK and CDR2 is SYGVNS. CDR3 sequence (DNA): TGTGCCAGCCACCAACAGGGGGCTGACACTGAAGCTTTCTTT. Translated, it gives CASHQQGADTEAFF.

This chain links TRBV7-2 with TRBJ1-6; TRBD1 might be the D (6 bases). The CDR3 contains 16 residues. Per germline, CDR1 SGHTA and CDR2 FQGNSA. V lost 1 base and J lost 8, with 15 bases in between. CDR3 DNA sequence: TGTGCCAGCAGCTTAGATCCGGCAGGGGTCTATTCACCCCTCCACTTT. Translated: CASSLDPAGVYSPLHF.

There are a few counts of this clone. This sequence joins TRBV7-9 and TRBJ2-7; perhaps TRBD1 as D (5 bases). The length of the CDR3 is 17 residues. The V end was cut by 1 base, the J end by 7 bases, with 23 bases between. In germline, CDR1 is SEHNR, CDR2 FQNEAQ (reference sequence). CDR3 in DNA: TGTGCCAGCAGCTTAGTAGCCGCCAGGGAATTATTGTGGGAGCAGTACTTC. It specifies CASSLVAARELLWEQYF.

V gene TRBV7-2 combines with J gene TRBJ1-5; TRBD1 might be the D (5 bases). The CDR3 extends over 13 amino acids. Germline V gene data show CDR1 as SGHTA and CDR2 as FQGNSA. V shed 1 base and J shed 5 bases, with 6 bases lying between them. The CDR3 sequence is CASSLGGDQPQHF. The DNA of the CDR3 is TGTGCCAGCAGCTTAGGGGGGGATCAGCCCCAGCATTTT.

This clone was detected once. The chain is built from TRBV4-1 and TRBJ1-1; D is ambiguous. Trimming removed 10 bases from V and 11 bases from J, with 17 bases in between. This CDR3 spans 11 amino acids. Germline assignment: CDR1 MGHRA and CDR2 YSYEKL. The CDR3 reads CATGGGLGAFF. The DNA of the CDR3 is TGCGCCACTGGAGGCGGCCTAGGGGCTTTCTTT.

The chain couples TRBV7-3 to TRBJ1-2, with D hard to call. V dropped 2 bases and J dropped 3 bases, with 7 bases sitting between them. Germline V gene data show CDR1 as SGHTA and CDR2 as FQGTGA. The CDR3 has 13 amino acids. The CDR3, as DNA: TGTGCCAGCAGCTTACGCGATGACTATGGCTACACCTTC. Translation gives CASSLRDDYGYTF.

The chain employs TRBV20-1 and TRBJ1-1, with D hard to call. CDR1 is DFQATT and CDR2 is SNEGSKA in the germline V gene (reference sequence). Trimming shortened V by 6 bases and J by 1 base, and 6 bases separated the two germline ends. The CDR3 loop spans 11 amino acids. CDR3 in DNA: TGCAGTGCCCAAAAGAACACTGAAGCTTTCTTT. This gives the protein CSAQKNTEAFF.

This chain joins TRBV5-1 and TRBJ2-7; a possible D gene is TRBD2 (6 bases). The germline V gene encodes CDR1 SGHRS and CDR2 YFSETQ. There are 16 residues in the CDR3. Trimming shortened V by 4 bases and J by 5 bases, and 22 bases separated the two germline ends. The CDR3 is CASSRGALSGGNEQYF. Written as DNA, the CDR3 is TGCGCCAGCAGCCGAGGTGCCCTGTCGGGCGGGAACGAGCAGTACTTC. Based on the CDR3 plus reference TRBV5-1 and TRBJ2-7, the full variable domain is KAGVTQTPRYLIKTRGQQVTLSCSPISGHRSVSWYQQTPGQGLQFLFEYFSETQRNKGNFPGRFSGRQFSNSRSEMNVSTLELGDSALYLCASSRGALSGGNEQYFGPGTRLTVT.

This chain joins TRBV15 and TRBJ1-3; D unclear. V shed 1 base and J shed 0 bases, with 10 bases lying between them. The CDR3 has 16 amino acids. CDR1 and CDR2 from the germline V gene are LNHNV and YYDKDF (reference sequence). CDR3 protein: CATSRGLEGSGNTIYF. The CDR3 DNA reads TGTGCCACCAGCAGAGGGTTGGAGGGCTCTGGAAACACCATATATTTT.

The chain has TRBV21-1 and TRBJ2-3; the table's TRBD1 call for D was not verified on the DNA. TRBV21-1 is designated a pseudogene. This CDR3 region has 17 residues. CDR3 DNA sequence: TGTGCCAGCAGCAGACACAGGGGGCCACATAGCACAGATACGCAGTATTTT. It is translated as CASSRHRGPHSTDTQYF.

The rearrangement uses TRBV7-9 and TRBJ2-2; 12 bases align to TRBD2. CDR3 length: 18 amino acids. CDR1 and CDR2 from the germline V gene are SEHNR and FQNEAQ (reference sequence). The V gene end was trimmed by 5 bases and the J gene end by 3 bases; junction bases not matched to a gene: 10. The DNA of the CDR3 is TGTGCCAGCAGCCCCAACACCGGACTAGCGGGGTACACCGGGGAGCTGTTTTTT. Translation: CASSPNTGLAGYTGELFF.

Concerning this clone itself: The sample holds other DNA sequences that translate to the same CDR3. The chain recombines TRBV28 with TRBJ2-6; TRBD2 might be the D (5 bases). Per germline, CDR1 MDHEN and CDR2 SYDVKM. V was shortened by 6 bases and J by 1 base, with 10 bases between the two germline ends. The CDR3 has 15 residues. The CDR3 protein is CASSSIASGANVLTF. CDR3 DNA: TGTGCCAGCAGCAGCATAGCGTCTGGGGCCAACGTCCTGACTTTC.

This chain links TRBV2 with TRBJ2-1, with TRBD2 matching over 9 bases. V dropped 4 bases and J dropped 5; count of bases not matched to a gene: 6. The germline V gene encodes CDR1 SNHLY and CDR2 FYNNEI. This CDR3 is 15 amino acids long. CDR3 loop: CASSVSGRTDNEQFF. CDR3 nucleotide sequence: TGTGCCAGCAGTGTTAGCGGGAGAACCGACAATGAGCAGTTCTTC. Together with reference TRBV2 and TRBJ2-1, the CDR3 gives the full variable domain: EPEVTQTPSHQVTQMGQEVILRCVPISNHLYFYWYRQILGQKVEFLVSFYNNEISEKSEIFDDQFSVERPDGSNFTLKIRSTKLEDSAMYFCASSVSGRTDNEQFFGPGTRLTVL.

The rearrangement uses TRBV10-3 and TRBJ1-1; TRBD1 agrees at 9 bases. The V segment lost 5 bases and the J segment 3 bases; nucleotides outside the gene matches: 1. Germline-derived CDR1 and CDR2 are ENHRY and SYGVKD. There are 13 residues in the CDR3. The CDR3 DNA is TGTGCCATCAGTCGGGACAGGGACACTGAAGCTTTCTTT. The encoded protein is CAISRDRDTEAFF.